This T cell receptor (beta chain) was sequenced for a study of radiotherapy plus CTLA-4 blockade in lung cancer. Across the study: Objective responses arose in approximately 17% of patients, and 25% to 35% experienced disease control.

Study-level points and caveats: Reports state that early shifts in blood T cell clones, with interferon-beta, best predicted response. TCR clones from tumors expanded in blood after radiotherapy plus ipilimumab.

The V and J ends lost 1 base and 2 bases, in that order; junction bases with no gene match: 3. Germline assignment: CDR1 MGHRA and CDR2 YSYEKL. The CDR3 runs 16 residues. To note about this clone: Its antigen is unknown.

Those with chemo-refractory metastatic non-small-cell lung cancer were treated with focal radiation combined with CTLA-4 blockade using ipilimumab. Using immunoSEQ multiplex PCR, the repertoire was profiled, and TCRdb retains in-frame clones only, with some absent. The repertoire holds 90,000 or so clones, with around 85% as singletons. The receptor was isolated from a human donor with non-small cell lung cancer who had a partial response to radiotherapy plus ipilimumab. This sample comprised peripheral blood, obtained from a patient treated with radiotherapy plus ipilimumab. V usage is TRBV4-1 and J usage is TRBJ2-1, with TRBD2 matching 9 bases. The CDR3 spells CASSQGVAGAYNEQFF. The CDR3 nucleotides read TGCGCCAGCAGCCAAGGGGTAGCGGGAGCCTACAATGAGCAGTTCTTC.